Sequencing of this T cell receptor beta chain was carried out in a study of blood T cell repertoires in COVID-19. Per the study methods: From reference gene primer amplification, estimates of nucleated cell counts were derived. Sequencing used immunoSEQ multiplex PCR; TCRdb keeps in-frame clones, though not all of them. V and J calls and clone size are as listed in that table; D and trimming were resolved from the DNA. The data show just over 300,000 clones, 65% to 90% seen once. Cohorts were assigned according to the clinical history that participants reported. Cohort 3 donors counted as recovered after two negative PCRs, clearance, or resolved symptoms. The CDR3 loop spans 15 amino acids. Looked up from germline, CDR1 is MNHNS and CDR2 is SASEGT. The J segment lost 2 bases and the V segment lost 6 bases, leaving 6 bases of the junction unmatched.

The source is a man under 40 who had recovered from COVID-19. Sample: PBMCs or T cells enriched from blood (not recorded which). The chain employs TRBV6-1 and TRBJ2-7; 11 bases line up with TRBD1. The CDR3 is CASRDRGREPYEQYF. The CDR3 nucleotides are TGTGCCAGCAGGGACAGGGGGCGCGAACCCTACGAGCAGTACTTC.